The present T cell receptor (beta chain) was sequenced within a study of T-cell memory formation after mild COVID-19. Overall study context: For the most part, TCR clusters were specific to one donor.

This CDR3 spans 16 amino acids. Germline loops: CDR1 SEHNR, CDR2 FQNEAQ (reference sequence). The J segment lost 4 bases and the V segment lost 4 bases, leaving 8 bases of the junction unmatched. TCRdb processed the 5' RACE reads anew with MiXCR; each CDR3 protein has one entry. The sample has 450,000 to 650,000 distinct CDR3 sequences; about a fifth are singletons. Overall study results and limits: Researchers found some responding clones in pre-infection memory, a sign that cross-reactive memory joined. Contracting CD8+ clones were enriched in EMRA, CD4+ mainly in CM and EM. Contracting clones, day 15 to 85, had balanced CD4/CD8, and later expanders favored CD4+.

This clonotype was detected once. The target antigen is unknown. This clonotype was sampled from an adult woman who had mild COVID-19 (a few samples of this study predate the infection). Cell type and time point are not known. The V and J genes are TRBV7-9 and TRBJ2-3; 10 bases align to TRBD1. Input material: PBMCs or a T cell subset sorted from them (not recorded which). The CDR3 protein is CASSSTGGALSDTQYF. CDR3 sequence (DNA): TGTGCCAGCAGCTCGACAGGGGGCGCCTTATCAGATACGCAGTATTTT.